Listed below are T cell receptor beta chains from one sample, sequenced in a study of blood T cell repertoires in COVID-19. The repertoire was sequenced with immunoSEQ multiplex PCR; TCRdb's copy has only in-frame clones and lacks some. This table holds 65,000 to 85,000 clones, about 86% found once. Sequencing used peripheral blood. Receptors were obtained from a man aged 45-60 years with active COVID-19. The CDR3 runs from the conserved cysteine through the conserved F or W. A D gene is named only where the DNA matches it firmly. Part of the rows lack a size; the others show once, few, many or a class for expanded clones.

J gene: TRBJ2-7
V gene: TRBV6-5
D gene: NA
clone size: NA
CDR3 DNA: TGTGCCAGCACCGACGCCGGCAGGGACTGGGTGCAGTACTTC
CDR3 protein: CASTDAGRDWVQYF

J gene: TRBJ2-1
V gene: TRBV15
D gene: TRBD2
clone size: once
CDR3 DNA: TGTGCCACCAGCAACGTAATCCTAGCGGGGGGTTATGAGCAGTTCTTC
CDR3 protein: CATSNVILAGGYEQFF

J gene: TRBJ1-5
V gene: TRBV2
D gene: TRBD1
clone size: NA
CDR3 DNA: TGTGCCAGCAGAGGGGGCCCTTATAGCAATCAGCCCCAGCATTTT
CDR3 protein: CASRGGPYSNQPQHF

J gene: TRBJ2-5
V gene: TRBV7-7
D gene: TRBD2
clone size: NA
CDR3 DNA: TGTGCCAGCAGCCTCGGACTAGCGGGAGGACAAGAGACCCAGTACTTC
CDR3 protein: CASSLGLAGGQETQYF

J gene: TRBJ2-2
V gene: TRBV7-2
D gene: NA
clone size: NA
CDR3 DNA: TGTGCCAGCCGGCTCAGCGCGAACACCGGGGAGCTGTTTTTT
CDR3 protein: CASRLSANTGELFF

J gene: TRBJ2-5
V gene: TRBV29-1
D gene: TRBD2
clone size: NA
CDR3 DNA: TGCAGCGTCGGTCAGGGAGGGCAAGAGACCCAGTACTTC
CDR3 protein: CSVGQGGQETQYF

J gene: TRBJ2-3
V gene: TRBV4-2
D gene: TRBD2
clone size: medium-sized
CDR3 DNA: TGTGCCAGCAGCCAAGATCAAAGCGGGGGGCCAGATACGCAGTATTTT
CDR3 protein: CASSQDQSGGPDTQYF

J gene: TRBJ2-1
V gene: TRBV27
D gene: NA
clone size: NA
CDR3 DNA: TGTGCCAGCAGTTTATTAGGAGCTCGGAACAATGAGCAGTTCTTC
CDR3 protein: CASSLLGARNNEQFF

J gene: TRBJ1-3
V gene: TRBV2
D gene: TRBD1
clone size: once
CDR3 DNA: TGTGCCAGCAGGGAACAGGGGGCGTTGGGAAACACCATATATTTT
CDR3 protein: CASREQGALGNTIYF

J gene: TRBJ2-5
V gene: TRBV29-1
D gene: NA
clone size: NA
CDR3 DNA: TGCAGCGTTGATATACAGGGACAAGAGACCCAGTACTTC
CDR3 protein: CSVDIQGQETQYF

J gene: TRBJ1-2
V gene: TRBV11-2
D gene: NA
clone size: NA
CDR3 DNA: TGTGCCAGCAGCTTACAGGGCTCCTATGGCTACACCTTC
CDR3 protein: CASSLQGSYGYTF

J gene: TRBJ1-5
V gene: TRBV9
D gene: NA
clone size: once
CDR3 DNA: TGTGCCAGCAGCGAGCCCTCGGACAAGCAGCCCCAGCATTTT
CDR3 protein: CASSEPSDKQPQHF

J gene: TRBJ1-5
V gene: TRBV4-1
D gene: NA
clone size: NA
CDR3 DNA: TGCGCCAGCAGCCTCGGTCTAGGCCAGCCCCAGCATTTT
CDR3 protein: CASSLGLGQPQHF

J gene: TRBJ2-3
V gene: TRBV10-3
D gene: TRBD2
clone size: NA
CDR3 DNA: TGTGCCAACCAGCGGGAGGGAGGGACGCAGTATTTT
CDR3 protein: CANQREGGTQYF

J gene: TRBJ1-2
V gene: TRBV29-1
D gene: NA
clone size: NA
CDR3 DNA: TGCAGCGTTGGGTCTTTCAGGGGCTACACCTTC
CDR3 protein: CSVGSFRGYTF

J gene: TRBJ1-1
V gene: TRBV15
D gene: TRBD1
clone size: NA
CDR3 DNA: TGTGCCACCAGCAGCAGACAGGGTTTCGACACTGAAGCTTTCTTT
CDR3 protein: CATSSRQGFDTEAFF

J gene: TRBJ2-5
V gene: TRBV11-2
D gene: TRBD2
clone size: NA
CDR3 DNA: TGTGCCAGCAGCGGAACGACTAGCGGGGCCCAAGAGACCCAGTACTTC
CDR3 protein: CASSGTTSGAQETQYF

J gene: TRBJ1-3
V gene: TRBV9
D gene: NA
clone size: NA
CDR3 DNA: TGTGCCAGCAGCGTAGATCGCAGGGACTCTGGAAACACCATATATTTT
CDR3 protein: CASSVDRRDSGNTIYF

J gene: TRBJ2-5
V gene: TRBV12-3/TRBV12-4
D gene: NA
clone size: NA
CDR3 DNA: TGTGCCAGCAGTTTAATCCCCCAGGAGACCCAGTACTTC
CDR3 protein: CASSLIPQETQYF

J gene: TRBJ1-2
V gene: TRBV5-4
D gene: TRBD1
clone size: NA
CDR3 DNA: TGTGCCAGCAGCCCATACAGGGGGTCTGGCTATGGCTACACCTTC
CDR3 protein: CASSPYRGSGYGYTF

J gene: TRBJ1-4
V gene: TRBV5-5
D gene: NA
clone size: NA
CDR3 DNA: TGTGCCAGCAGCGTCCAACCAGGGCCCCTAAATGAAAAACTGTTTTTT
CDR3 protein: CASSVQPGPLNEKLFF

J gene: TRBJ2-2
V gene: TRBV6-4
D gene: NA
clone size: once
CDR3 DNA: TGTGCCAGCAGTCCACTAGGGTACACCGGGGAGCTGTTTTTT
CDR3 protein: CASSPLGYTGELFF

J gene: TRBJ1-2
V gene: TRBV14
D gene: NA
clone size: NA
CDR3 DNA: TGTGCCAGCAGCCCTCGGCAGGGGAATGGCTACACCTTC
CDR3 protein: CASSPRQGNGYTF

J gene: TRBJ1-5
V gene: TRBV2
D gene: TRBD1
clone size: NA
CDR3 DNA: TGTGCCAGCACCCAGACAGGGTCTAGCAATCAGCCCCAGCATTTT
CDR3 protein: CASTQTGSSNQPQHF

J gene: TRBJ2-7
V gene: TRBV9
D gene: TRBD2
clone size: NA
CDR3 DNA: TGTGCCAGCAGCGTAGCTGATAGCGGGAGCTCCTACGAGCAGTACTTC
CDR3 protein: CASSVADSGSSYEQYF

J gene: TRBJ2-7
V gene: TRBV7-3
D gene: TRBD1
clone size: NA
CDR3 DNA: TGTGCCAGCAGCTCTCCTGACAGGGGTCTCTACGAGCAGTACTTC
CDR3 protein: CASSSPDRGLYEQYF

J gene: TRBJ2-7
V gene: TRBV29-1
D gene: TRBD2
clone size: NA
CDR3 DNA: TGCAGCGTTAGCGTAGCGGGAGGGCCTGCGTACGAGCAGTACTTC
CDR3 protein: CSVSVAGGPAYEQYF

J gene: TRBJ2-3
V gene: TRBV9
D gene: NA
clone size: NA
CDR3 DNA: TGTGCCAGCAGCACCCGGACAGCCTTCGGGGATACGCAGTATTTT
CDR3 protein: CASSTRTAFGDTQYF

J gene: TRBJ1-6
V gene: TRBV4-2
D gene: TRBD1
clone size: NA
CDR3 DNA: TGTGCCAGCAGCCCAGGGGGGGGACAGGATAATTCACCCCTCCACTTT
CDR3 protein: CASSPGGGQDNSPLHF

J gene: TRBJ1-1
V gene: TRBV15
D gene: NA
clone size: NA
CDR3 DNA: TGTGCCACCAGCAGAGAGAACAGAAACACTGAAGCTTTCTTT
CDR3 protein: CATSRENRNTEAFF

J gene: TRBJ2-1
V gene: TRBV6-6
D gene: NA
clone size: NA
CDR3 DNA: TGTGCCAGCTCGACGGGGGTGGGCGGGATTGGGGAGCAGTTCTTC
CDR3 protein: CASSTGVGGIGEQFF

J gene: TRBJ2-7
V gene: TRBV4-2
D gene: TRBD2
clone size: NA
CDR3 DNA: TGTGCCAGCAGCCCTAGCGGGGGGGCCGAAGACGAGCAGTACTTC
CDR3 protein: CASSPSGGAEDEQYF

J gene: TRBJ1-1
V gene: TRBV7-2
D gene: TRBD1
clone size: NA
CDR3 DNA: TGTGCCAGCAGCCCGACTGGGACAGTTAACACTGAAGCTTTCTTT
CDR3 protein: CASSPTGTVNTEAFF

J gene: TRBJ2-3
V gene: TRBV11-2
D gene: TRBD2
clone size: NA
CDR3 DNA: TGTGCCAGCAGCCTCACCGGGACTAGAGGCACAGATACGCAGTATTTT
CDR3 protein: CASSLTGTRGTDTQYF

J gene: TRBJ2-4
V gene: TRBV5-1
D gene: TRBD2
clone size: NA
CDR3 DNA: TGCGCCAGCAGCTTGGGGTTAGCGGGAGGGACCAGAGCCAAAAACATTCAGTACTTC
CDR3 protein: CASSLGLAGGTRAKNIQYF

J gene: TRBJ2-7
V gene: TRBV2
D gene: NA
clone size: NA
CDR3 DNA: TGTGCCAGCAGAGACTGGTGGTCCTACGAGCAGTACTTC
CDR3 protein: CASRDWWSYEQYF

J gene: TRBJ1-4
V gene: TRBV4-2
D gene: TRBD1
clone size: once
CDR3 DNA: TGTGCCAGCAGCCACGCCCTGACAGGGACTAATGAAAAACTGTTTTTT
CDR3 protein: CASSHALTGTNEKLFF

J gene: TRBJ2-5
V gene: TRBV4-2
D gene: NA
clone size: NA
CDR3 DNA: TGTGCCAGCAGCCAAGGCGGGCGGGAAAGGAAAGAGACCCAGTACTTC
CDR3 protein: CASSQGGRERKETQYF

J gene: TRBJ2-1
V gene: TRBV5-1
D gene: TRBD1
clone size: NA
CDR3 DNA: TGCGCCAGCAGCTTGAGGACAGGGGGTAGTGAGCAGTTCTTC
CDR3 protein: CASSLRTGGSEQFF

J gene: TRBJ1-2
V gene: TRBV5-1
D gene: NA
clone size: NA
CDR3 DNA: TGCGCCAGCAGCTTAGCCCCTGATAACTATGGCTACACCTTC
CDR3 protein: CASSLAPDNYGYTF

J gene: TRBJ2-3
V gene: TRBV15
D gene: TRBD2
clone size: NA
CDR3 DNA: TGTGCCACCAGCAGAGATGTTACTAGCGGGAGCACAGATACGCAGTATTTT
CDR3 protein: CATSRDVTSGSTDTQYF

J gene: TRBJ1-5
V gene: TRBV19
D gene: NA
clone size: NA
CDR3 DNA: TGTGCCAGTAGTATAGATGCCGGGGTAAGGCAGCCCCAGCATTTT
CDR3 protein: CASSIDAGVRQPQHF

J gene: TRBJ2-3
V gene: TRBV24-1
D gene: TRBD1
clone size: NA
CDR3 DNA: TGTGCCACCAGTGATAGGGACAGGGGATCTAGCACAGATACGCAGTATTTT
CDR3 protein: CATSDRDRGSSTDTQYF

J gene: TRBJ2-2
V gene: TRBV5-1
D gene: NA
clone size: NA
CDR3 DNA: TGCGCCAGCCTGAACACACCAGGCCCCGGGGAGCTGTTTTTT
CDR3 protein: CASLNTPGPGELFF

J gene: TRBJ1-2
V gene: TRBV7-9
D gene: NA
clone size: NA
CDR3 DNA: TGTGCCAGCACCCCCGGGGGTGGGTATGGCTACACCTTC
CDR3 protein: CASTPGGGYGYTF

J gene: TRBJ1-1
V gene: TRBV5-6
D gene: NA
clone size: NA
CDR3 DNA: TGTGCCAGCAGCCGACCCTACGAACAGGGGAACACTGAAGCTTTCTTT
CDR3 protein: CASSRPYEQGNTEAFF

J gene: TRBJ1-2
V gene: TRBV5-6
D gene: NA
clone size: NA
CDR3 DNA: TGTGCCAGCAGCCGGACAGCGTCCGGGGGCTACACCTTC
CDR3 protein: CASSRTASGGYTF

J gene: TRBJ1-2
V gene: TRBV18
D gene: TRBD1
clone size: medium-sized
CDR3 DNA: TGTGCCAGCTCACCCGGCGAGACAGGGATCTATGGCTACACCTTC
CDR3 protein: CASSPGETGIYGYTF

J gene: TRBJ2-5
V gene: TRBV7-2
D gene: TRBD2
clone size: NA
CDR3 DNA: TGTGCCAGCAGCAAGACTAGCGGGGCTCCACAAGAGACCCAGTACTTC
CDR3 protein: CASSKTSGAPQETQYF